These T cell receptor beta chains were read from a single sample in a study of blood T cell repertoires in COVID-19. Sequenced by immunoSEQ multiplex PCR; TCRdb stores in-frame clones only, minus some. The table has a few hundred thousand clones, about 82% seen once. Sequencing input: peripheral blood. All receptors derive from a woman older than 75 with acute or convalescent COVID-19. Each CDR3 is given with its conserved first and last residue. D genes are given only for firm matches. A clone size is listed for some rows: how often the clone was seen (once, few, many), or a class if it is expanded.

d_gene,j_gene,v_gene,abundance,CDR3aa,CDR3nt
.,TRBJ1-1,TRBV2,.,CASSRGSTEAFF,TGTGCCAGCAGTCGGGGGAGCACTGAAGCTTTCTTT
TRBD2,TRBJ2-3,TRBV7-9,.,CASSSRTSGVPDTQYF,TGTGCCAGCAGCTCCCGGACTAGCGGGGTCCCAGATACGCAGTATTTT
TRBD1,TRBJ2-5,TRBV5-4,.,CASSPPGQLQETQYF,TGTGCCAGCAGCCCCCCGGGACAGCTTCAAGAGACCCAGTACTTC
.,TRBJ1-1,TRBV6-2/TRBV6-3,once,CASSVTGMNTEAFF,TGTGCCAGCAGCGTTACGGGAATGAACACTGAAGCTTTCTTT
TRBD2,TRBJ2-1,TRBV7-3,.,CASSPTGAGLAGGNEQFF,TGTGCCAGCAGCCCCACAGGCGCAGGACTAGCGGGGGGAAATGAGCAGTTCTTC
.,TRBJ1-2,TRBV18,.,CASSPPAETYGYTF,TGTGCCAGCTCACCACCAGCGGAAACCTATGGCTACACCTTC
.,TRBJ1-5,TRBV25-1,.,CASSHADSNQPQHF,TGTGCCAGCAGTCATGCAGATAGCAATCAGCCCCAGCATTTT
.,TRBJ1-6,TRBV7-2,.,CASSLGLSSPLHF,TGTGCCAGCAGCTTAGGTCTGTCCTCACCCCTCCACTTT
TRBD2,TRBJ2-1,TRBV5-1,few,CASSLTSGPEGPEQFF,TGCGCCAGCAGCCTGACTAGCGGTCCCGAGGGCCCTGAGCAGTTCTTC
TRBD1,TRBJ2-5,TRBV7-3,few,CASSPGTGRGGETQYF,TGTGCCAGCAGCCCGGGGACAGGGCGCGGAGGAGAGACCCAGTACTTC
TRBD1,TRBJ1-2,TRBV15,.,CATRPGAGGNYGYTF,TGTGCCACCCGACCAGGGGCAGGGGGCAACTATGGCTACACCTTC
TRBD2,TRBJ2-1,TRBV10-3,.,CAIRTGTSGINEQFF,TGTGCCATCAGGACCGGGACTAGCGGGATCAATGAGCAGTTCTTC
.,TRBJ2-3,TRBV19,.,CASSISAGAADTQYF,TGTGCCAGTAGTATTTCGGCAGGGGCGGCAGATACGCAGTATTTT
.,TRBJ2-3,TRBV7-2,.,CASSLLTGGGWDTQYF,TGTGCCAGCAGCTTATTGACGGGGGGCGGTTGGGATACGCAGTATTTT
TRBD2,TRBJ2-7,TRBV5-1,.,CASSSRLAGSNEQYF,TGCGCCAGCAGCTCCCGACTAGCGGGATCCAACGAGCAGTACTTC
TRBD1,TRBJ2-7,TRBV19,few,CATSFRDRAQYF,TGTGCCACATCCTTCCGGGACAGGGCACAGTACTTC
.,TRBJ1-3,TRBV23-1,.,CASSQPAGQNSGNTIYF,TGCGCCAGCAGTCAGCCCGCCGGACAGAACTCTGGAAACACCATATATTTT
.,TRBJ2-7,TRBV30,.,CAWSTVTYEQYF,TGTGCCTGGTCGACAGTGACCTACGAGCAGTACTTC
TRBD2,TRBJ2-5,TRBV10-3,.,CAIKRGGEETQYF,TGTGCCATCAAGCGGGGCGGGGAAGAGACCCAGTACTTC
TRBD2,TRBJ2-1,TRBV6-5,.,CASLAGGSYNEQFF,TGTGCCAGCCTAGCGGGAGGTAGCTACAATGAGCAGTTCTTC
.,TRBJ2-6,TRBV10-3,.,CAIRNAGQLNSGANVLTF,TGTGCCATCAGGAACGCGGGACAGCTCAATTCTGGGGCCAACGTCCTGACTTTC
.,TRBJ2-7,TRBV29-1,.,CSVETPDSWSHEQYF,TGCAGCGTTGAAACGCCGGACAGTTGGAGCCACGAGCAGTACTTC
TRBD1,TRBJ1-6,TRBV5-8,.,CASRYRGQSPLHF,TGTGCCAGCAGGTATAGGGGGCAGTCACCCCTCCACTTT
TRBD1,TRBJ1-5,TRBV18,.,CASSPFPGQPDQPQHF,TGTGCCAGCTCACCCTTCCCGGGACAGCCCGATCAGCCCCAGCATTTT
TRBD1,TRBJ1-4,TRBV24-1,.,CATSDGQGTRLDEKLFF,TGTGCCACCAGTGACGGACAGGGGACCCGGCTGGATGAAAAACTGTTTTTT
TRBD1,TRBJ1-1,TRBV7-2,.,CASSSGQGALGEAFF,TGTGCCAGCAGCTCGGGACAGGGGGCACTAGGGGAAGCTTTCTTT
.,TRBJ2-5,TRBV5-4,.,CASSLDGETQYF,TGTGCCAGCAGCTTGGACGGGGAGACCCAGTACTTC
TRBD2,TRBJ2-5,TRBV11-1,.,CASSFLAGEETQYF,TGTGCCAGCAGCTTTCTCGCGGGAGAAGAGACCCAGTACTTC
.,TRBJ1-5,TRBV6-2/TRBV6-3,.,CASSFTQGRVQPQHF,TGTGCCAGCAGCTTTACACAGGGTAGGGTTCAGCCCCAGCATTTT
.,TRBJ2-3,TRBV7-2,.,CASSKEASETQYF,TGTGCCAGCAGCAAAGAGGCTAGCGAAACGCAGTATTTT
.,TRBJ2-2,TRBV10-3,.,CAISGGIAGELFF,TGTGCCATCAGTGGCGGCATAGCCGGGGAGCTGTTTTTT
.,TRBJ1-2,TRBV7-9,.,CASSPESLYGYTF,TGTGCCAGCAGCCCCGAAAGCCTCTATGGCTACACCTTC
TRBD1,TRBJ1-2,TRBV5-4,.,CASSGTGYGYTF,TGTGCCAGCAGCGGGACAGGGTACGGCTACACCTTC
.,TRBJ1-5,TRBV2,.,CASSPRGRDQPQHF,TGTGCCAGCAGCCCAAGGGGGAGGGATCAGCCCCAGCATTTT
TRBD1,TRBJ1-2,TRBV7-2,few,CASRAIPGQATNYGYTF,TGTGCCAGCAGGGCGATCCCCGGACAGGCGACGAACTATGGCTACACCTTC
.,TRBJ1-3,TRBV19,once,CASSAYRAAGNTIYF,TGTGCCAGTAGTGCTTACAGGGCAGCTGGAAACACCATATATTTT
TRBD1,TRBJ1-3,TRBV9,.,CASSEQGASGNTIYF,TGTGCCAGCAGCGAACAGGGGGCCTCTGGAAACACCATATATTTT
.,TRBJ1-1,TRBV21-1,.,CASSSLQGLNTEAFF,TGTGCCAGCAGCTCCCTCCAGGGCCTTAACACTGAAGCTTTCTTT
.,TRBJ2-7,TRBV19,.,CASSMRAGPFEQYF,TGTGCCAGTAGTATGAGGGCAGGCCCGTTCGAGCAGTACTTC
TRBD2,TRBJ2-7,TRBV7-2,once,CASSYLAGGKNEQYF,TGTGCCAGCAGCTACTTAGCGGGGGGGAAGAACGAGCAGTACTTC
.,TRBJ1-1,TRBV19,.,CASVGQLNTEAFF,TGTGCCAGTGTCGGACAGCTGAACACTGAAGCTTTCTTT
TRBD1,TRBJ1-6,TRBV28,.,CASRGNRGNSPLHF,TGTGCCAGCAGGGGAAACAGGGGAAATTCACCCCTCCACTTT
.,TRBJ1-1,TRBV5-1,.,CASSLVLEGNTEAFF,TGCGCCAGCAGCTTGGTGCTGGAGGGGAACACTGAAGCTTTCTTT
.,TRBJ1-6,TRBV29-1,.,CSVANTWGSPLHF,TGCAGCGTTGCTAATACTTGGGGCTCACCCCTCCACTTT
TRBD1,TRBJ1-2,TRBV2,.,CASSEGRGRNGYTF,TGTGCCAGCAGTGAGGGCAGGGGGCGGAATGGCTACACCTTC
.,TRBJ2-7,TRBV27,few,CASRLDSSGQIAYEQYF,TGTGCCAGCAGACTGGACAGCTCGGGTCAGATAGCCTACGAGCAGTACTTC
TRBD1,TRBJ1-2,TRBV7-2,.,CASSLDPGTVNGYTF,TGTGCCAGCAGCTTAGACCCTGGGACAGTAAATGGCTACACCTTC
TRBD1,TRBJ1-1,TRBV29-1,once,CSVTLLWGQRDTEAFF,TGCAGCGTTACTTTACTGTGGGGACAGAGAGACACTGAAGCTTTCTTT
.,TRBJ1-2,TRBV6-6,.,CASRSNRATYGYTF,TGTGCCAGCAGATCGAACAGGGCTACCTATGGCTACACCTTC
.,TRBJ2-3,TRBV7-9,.,CASTRGADTDTQYF,TGTGCCAGCACCCGCGGGGCGGACACAGATACGCAGTATTTT
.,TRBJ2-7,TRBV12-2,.,CASRAGTGVYEQYF,TGTGCAAGTCGCGCCGGGACAGGGGTCTACGAGCAGTACTTC
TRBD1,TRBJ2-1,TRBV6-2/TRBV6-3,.,CASSGQGWNEQFF,TGTGCCAGCAGTGGACAGGGGTGGAATGAGCAGTTCTTC
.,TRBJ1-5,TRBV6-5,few,CASWGLSNQPQHF,TGTGCCAGCTGGGGGCTTAGCAATCAGCCCCAGCATTTT
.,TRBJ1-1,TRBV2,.,CASSGGRVGTEAFF,TGTGCCAGCAGTGGGGGCAGGGTCGGCACTGAAGCTTTCTTT
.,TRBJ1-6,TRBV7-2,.,CASSAGVYNSPLHF,TGTGCCAGCAGCGCAGGGGTCTATAATTCACCCCTCCACTTT